This entry concerns a single T cell receptor beta chain. The Seattle site enrolled patients during active infection and followed them longitudinally. Germline assignment: CDR1 ENHRY and CDR2 SYGVKD. V gave up 2 bases and J gave up 2 bases; unmatched junction bases: 8. CDR3 length: 18 amino acids. The data originate from a study of blood T cell repertoires in COVID-19. Study-wide context: Acute-phase and convalescent COVID-19 samples originated in the United States, Italy and Spain. T cells, B-cell-depleted T cells, or PBMCs provided the cDNA or gDNA that served as material.

As processed by the authors: Amplified reference gene primers provided the basis for estimating nucleated cell counts. The table came from immunoSEQ multiplex PCR; TCRdb's copy has only in-frame clones and leaves some out. Clone size and the V and J calls come from that table; the DNA yielded D and trimming. The sample carries some 65,000 clones, about 86% recorded once. The receptor's source is a man aged 40-49 years with COVID-19, enrolled during active disease. What was sequenced was peripheral blood. This chain joins TRBV10-3 and TRBJ2-3, with TRBD2 matching 12 bases. The CDR3 protein is CAISEGRTSGADTDTQYF. The CDR3 nucleotides are TGTGCCATCAGTGAGGGTAGGACTAGCGGGGCGGACACAGATACGCAGTATTTT.